This T cell receptor beta chain was sequenced for a study of blood T cell repertoires in COVID-19. The CDR3 consists of 13 residues. V lost 7 bases and J 3 bases, leaving 15 bases between the germline ends. Germline lookup yields CDR1 SQVTM and CDR2 ANQGSEA. Method: immunoSEQ multiplex PCR; TCRdb's copy keeps in-frame clones and lacks some. Among 200,000 to 250,000 clones, about 83% were seen once, and the ten largest hold nearly 5%. The receptor was derived from a woman in her 50s who had been exposed to COVID-19. Sequencing was done on a sample of PBMCs or T cells enriched from blood (not recorded which). V is TRBV29-1 and J is TRBJ1-2, with D maybe TRBD1 (6 bases). CDR3 in amino acids: CSAVQQGYYGYTF. As DNA, the CDR3 is TGCAGCGCTGTACAACAGGGATACTATGGCTACACCTTC.